This T cell receptor beta chain was recovered during a study of T cells expressing NK-cell markers. Germline assignment: CDR1 SGHAT and CDR2 FQNNGV. The CDR3 extends over 16 amino acids. TCRdb re-called the 5' RACE reads; every CDR3 protein appears as one record, without DNA. The ten top clones account for approximately 0.39%, within a sample of about 260,000 distinct CDR3 sequences. The rearrangement links TRBV11-2 to TRBJ2-3; as DNA is missing, the TRBD1 call by TCRdb cannot be tested. The sequenced sample consisted of blood T cells: a sorted CD56 or NKG2C T cell subset, CD4+ or CD8+ T cells, or bulk PBMC T cells (not recorded which). The source of this sequence is a man in his late teens or twenties in good health. The CDR3 here is CASSPGTNRVTDTQYF.